Given below is one T cell receptor (beta chain) in context. These data belong to a study of T cells in tuberculosis. Sorting used thawed, overnight-rested PBMC stained with anti-CD3, a viability dye and GMM-loaded CD1B tetramer. CD1B tetramers were loaded with Rhodococcus equi-derived C32 glucose monomycolate. The V gene lost 5 bases and the J gene lost 0 bases, with 8 bases spanning the gap. The length of the CDR3 is 14 residues. In germline, CDR1 is SQVTM, CDR2 ANQGSEA. Measured with immunoSEQ multiplex PCR; TCRdb has only the in-frame clones, and not every one. In the table there are about 58,000 clones, approximately 88% of which are singletons.

This chain connects TRBV29-1 to TRBJ1-6; weak D call: TRBD1 (6 bases). The sample comprised CD1b-GMM tetramer-negative cells sorted from PBMCs. This clonotype was sampled from an adult woman with latent tuberculosis. CDR3 amino acids: CSVTGSSYNSPLHF. The CDR3 nucleotides are TGCAGCGTTACAGGGAGCTCCTATAATTCACCCCTCCACTTT. Looking up the rest from reference TRBV29-1 and TRBJ1-6 gives the full variable domain: SAVISQKPSRDICQRGTSLTIQCQVDSQVTMMFWYRQQPGQSLTLIATANQGSEATYESGFVIDKFPISRPNLTFSTLTVSNMSPEDSSIYLCSVTGSSYNSPLHFGNGTRLTVT.